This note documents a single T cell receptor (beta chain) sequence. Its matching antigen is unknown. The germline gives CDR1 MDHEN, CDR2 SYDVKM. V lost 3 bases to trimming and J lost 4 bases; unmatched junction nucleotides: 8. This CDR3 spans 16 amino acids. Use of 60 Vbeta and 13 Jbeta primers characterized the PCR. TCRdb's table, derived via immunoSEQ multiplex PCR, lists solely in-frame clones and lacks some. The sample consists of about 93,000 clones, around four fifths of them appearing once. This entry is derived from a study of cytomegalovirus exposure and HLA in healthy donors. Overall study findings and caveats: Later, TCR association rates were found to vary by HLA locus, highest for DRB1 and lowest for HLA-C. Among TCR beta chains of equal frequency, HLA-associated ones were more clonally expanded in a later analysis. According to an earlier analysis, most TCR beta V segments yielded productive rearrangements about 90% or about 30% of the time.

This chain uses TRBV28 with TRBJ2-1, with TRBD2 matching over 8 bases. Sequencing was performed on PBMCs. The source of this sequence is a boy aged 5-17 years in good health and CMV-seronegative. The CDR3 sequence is CASSLSRGAWYNEQFF. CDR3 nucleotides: TGTGCCAGCAGTTTGTCGCGGGGGGCCTGGTACAATGAGCAGTTCTTC.